A single sample is the source of the 27 T cell receptor beta chains below, sequenced in a study of CD4 T cells in relation to SARS-CoV-2 and coronaviruses. These receptors have no known antigen. The data were produced by immunoSEQ multiplex PCR, yet TCRdb's version contains in-frame clones alone and is incomplete. The data contain about 41,000 clones, approximately 81% of them seen just once; the ten biggest clones take up over 4%. Sequencing was carried out using naive CD4+ T cells from PBMCs, cultured in vitro. Stated subset: naive CD4+ T cells isolated by negative enrichment. Receptors were obtained from an adult with COVID-19.

The rearrangement joins TRBV7-2 to TRBJ1-4; 7 bases align to TRBD1. J was trimmed by 6 bases and V by 1 base; bases with no gene match: 5. The germline gives CDR1 SGHTA, CDR2 FQGNSA. This CDR3 is 15 amino acids long. The CDR3 DNA sequence: TGTGCCAGCAGCTTAGAGGGGGCACCCTATGAAAAACTGTTTTTT. Translating it yields CASSLEGAPYEKLFF.

The genes are TRBV7-2 and TRBJ2-7, with D perhaps matching TRBD1 (5 bases). The CDR3 sequence is 15 residues long. The germline V gene encodes CDR1 SGHTA and CDR2 FQGNSA. Between the trimmed V and J ends, which lost 2 bases and 6 bases, there was a span of 17 bases. CDR3 sequence: CASSLQAPGLGEQYF. The CDR3, as DNA: TGTGCCAGCAGCTTACAAGCACCAGGGTTAGGCGAGCAGTACTTC.

This rearrangement joins TRBV15 to TRBJ2-3; 9 bases match TRBD2. The trim removed 0 bases at V and 4 bases at J, leaving 5 bases unmatched. The CDR3 contains 16 residues. The V gene's germline CDR1 is LNHNV and CDR2 YYDKDF (reference sequence). The CDR3 DNA reads TGTGCCACCAGCAGAGATCAGGCGGGAGGGCCAGATACGCAGTATTTT. Translation: CATSRDQAGGPDTQYF.

J is TRBJ2-7 and V is TRBV3-1 (or the pseudogene TRBV3-2); the D gene is possibly TRBD2 (5 bases). The CDR3 is 13 residues long. CDR1 and CDR2 from the germline V gene are LGHDT and YNNKEL (reference sequence). Deletions cut 4 bases from V and 3 bases from J, with 10 bases between. The CDR3 loop reads CASSPRTGYEQYF. The DNA for the CDR3 is TGTGCCAGCAGCCCCAGGACTGGCTACGAGCAGTACTTC.

The genes are TRBV2 and TRBJ1-5; 8 nucleotides match TRBD1. Germline trimming cut 6 bases from V and 6 bases from J; bases unmatched to any gene: 7. The CDR3 spans 14 residues. Germline V lookup: CDR1 SNHLY, CDR2 FYNNEI. CDR3 sequence: CASSGTGELQPQHF. The CDR3 coding sequence is TGTGCCAGCAGCGGGACAGGCGAGCTTCAGCCCCAGCATTTT.

V is TRBV11-2 and J is TRBJ2-2, with TRBD1 matching over 8 bases. From germline, CDR1 is SGHAT and CDR2 FQNNGV. V was pared by 5 bases and J by 3 bases, with 8 bases of the junction left unmatched. The CDR3 consists of 16 residues. The CDR3 is CASSQPDRGDTGELFF. CDR3 nucleotide sequence: TGTGCCAGCAGCCAGCCTGACAGGGGTGACACCGGGGAGCTGTTTTTT.

The chain combines TRBV7-9 with TRBJ1-4, with D possibly TRBD1 on 6 matching bases. CDR3 length equals 16 residues. CDR1 SEHNR and CDR2 FQNEAQ come from the germline V gene (reference sequence). V was clipped by 2 bases and J by 5 bases, with 15 bases between them. CDR3 residues: CASSLRWLQGNEKLFF. CDR3 DNA sequence: TGTGCCAGCAGCTTACGATGGTTGCAGGGGAATGAAAAACTGTTTTTT.

V is TRBV6-5 and J is TRBJ2-3; D assignment may be TRBD1 or TRBD2 (5 bases each). The CDR3 contains 16 residues. Trimming cost V 4 bases and J 0 bases, with 14 bases left between them. Germline V lookup: CDR1 MNHEY, CDR2 SVGAGI. CDR3 DNA: TGTGCCAGCAGTTCAACATGGGGGTCAAGCACAGATACGCAGTATTTT. Its translation is CASSSTWGSSTDTQYF.

The chain uses TRBV5-1 and TRBJ2-3; 9 nucleotides align to TRBD1. Per germline, CDR1 SGHRS and CDR2 YFSETQ. V lost 0 bases and J lost 4; bases outside the gene matches: 6. This CDR3 has 16 residues. CDR3 in amino acids: CASSLEQGAPADTQYF. The CDR3, as DNA: TGCGCCAGCAGCTTGGAACAGGGGGCGCCAGCAGATACGCAGTATTTT.

The chain recombines TRBV18 with TRBJ2-3, with a tentative D call TRBD2 (6 bases). Trimming pared 3 bases from V and 3 bases from J, leaving 19 bases between. The CDR3 is made up of 17 amino acids. Germline CDR1 and CDR2: KGHSH and LQKENI. The CDR3 DNA reads TGTGCCAGCTCACCTCTCCCGGGGGAGATAGGAACAGATACGCAGTATTTT. Encoded protein: CASSPLPGEIGTDTQYF.

The V and J genes are TRBV5-6 and TRBJ1-2, with no clear D. V lost 0 bases and J lost 7, with 4 bases in between. The germline CDR1 and CDR2 sequences are SGHDT and YYEEEE. This CDR3 is built from 11 residues. This CDR3 is CASSLVGGYTF. CDR3 nucleotides: TGTGCCAGCAGCTTGGTCGGTGGCTACACCTTC.

The chain recombines TRBV5-1 with TRBJ2-7, with 9 bases matching TRBD1. J was trimmed by 11 bases and V by 4 bases; bases with no gene match: 13. The germline CDR1 and CDR2 sequences are SGHRS and YFSETQ. The CDR3 totals 14 residues. The CDR3 sequence is CASSLGEVTGGKYF. CDR3 coding DNA: TGCGCCAGCAGCCTCGGGGAGGTGACAGGGGGAAAGTACTTC. The variable domain in full, with the rest retrieved from reference TRBV5-1 and TRBJ2-7, is KAGVTQTPRYLIKTRGQQVTLSCSPISGHRSVSWYQQTPGQGLQFLFEYFSETQRNKGNFPGRFSGRQFSNSRSEMNVSTLELGDSALYLCASSLGEVTGGKYFGPGTRLTVT.

V gene TRBV10-3 combines with J gene TRBJ1-1, with D unresolved. This CDR3 has 13 residues. CDR1 is ENHRY and CDR2 is SYGVKD in the germline V gene. The V end lost 7 bases, the J end lost 12 bases, and 21 bases lay between the germline ends. Here the CDR3 DNA reads TGTGCCATCACTTCCCCCGGGATCAAGAATCCTTTCTTT. Encoded protein: CAITSPGIKNPFF.

The rearrangement joins TRBV7-9 to TRBJ2-5; no definite D call. Trimming cost V 5 bases and J 0 bases, with 10 bases left between them. Germline CDR1 is SEHNR and CDR2 is FQNEAQ (reference sequence). This CDR3 is 14 amino acids long. CDR3 sequence reads: CASSPRSYQETQYF. The CDR3 nucleotides are TGTGCCAGCAGCCCCCGGTCGTACCAAGAGACCCAGTACTTC.

This clone has a single count. The V call is TRBV7-9, the J call TRBJ2-1, with 7 bases fitting TRBD1. The germline CDR1 and CDR2 sequences are SEHNR and FQNEAQ (reference sequence). V trimming: 3 bases; J trimming: 4 bases; junction bases outside the gene matches: 6. The CDR3 contains 15 residues. CDR3 loop: CASSFTGAPYNEQFF. Here the CDR3 DNA reads TGTGCCAGCAGCTTTACAGGGGCTCCTTACAATGAGCAGTTCTTC.

The chain uses TRBV7-9 and TRBJ1-4; a weak D match, TRBD1 (5 bases). In germline, CDR1 is SEHNR, CDR2 FQNEAQ (reference sequence). The CDR3 is 14 amino acids. The V end lost 5 bases, the J end lost 4 bases, and 11 bases lay between the germline ends. This CDR3 reads CASSLGDINEKLFF. The CDR3 DNA follows: TGTGCCAGCAGCCTAGGGGATATTAATGAAAAACTGTTTTTT.

J is TRBJ2-1 and V is TRBV5-1; 10 nucleotides line up with TRBD2. J lost 4 bases, V lost 4 bases, and 5 bases had no gene match. Germline lookup yields CDR1 SGHRS and CDR2 YFSETQ. CDR3 size: 15 residues. In DNA form, the CDR3 reads TGCGCCAGCAGCATCTTAGCGGGAGGTTACAATGAGCAGTTCTTC. Translated, it gives CASSILAGGYNEQFF.

The gene calls are TRBV2 and TRBJ2-3, with unresolved D. Germline V gene data show CDR1 as SNHLY and CDR2 as FYNNEI. CDR3 length: 14 residues. Trimming took 5 bases from V and 2 from J, leaving 11 bases between them. The CDR3 DNA reads as TGTGCCAGCAGTCGTTCGGTAGACACAGATACGCAGTATTTT. Encoded protein: CASSRSVDTDTQYF.

This clone was recorded a few times. The V call is TRBV4-1, the J call TRBJ2-1; 11 bases match TRBD2. With 3 bases clipped from V and 0 bases from J, the junction kept 4 bases outside the gene matches. The CDR3 consists of 17 residues. CDR1 MGHRA and CDR2 YSYEKL come from the germline V gene. This CDR3 is CASSHGLAGLSYNEQFF. The CDR3 nucleotides are TGCGCCAGCAGCCACGGACTAGCGGGCCTCTCCTACAATGAGCAGTTCTTC.

This clone appeared once. This chain links TRBV29-1 with TRBJ2-5, with TRBD1 matching 7 bases. The CDR3 extends over 13 amino acids. The germline gives CDR1 SQVTM, CDR2 ANQGSEA. Trimming took 4 bases from V and 5 from J; bases not matched to a gene: 7. CDR3: CSVGSGTAETQYF. The CDR3 nucleotides are TGCAGCGTTGGATCCGGGACAGCGGAGACCCAGTACTTC.

The chain couples TRBV10-3 to TRBJ1-3, with a possible D match to TRBD1 (6 bases). CDR1 is ENHRY and CDR2 is SYGVKD in the germline V gene. With 5 bases removed from V and 2 bases from J, the gap between germline ends came to 10 bases. The CDR3 has 14 residues. This CDR3 is CAISQQGPGNTIYF. CDR3 nucleotide sequence: TGTGCCATCAGTCAACAGGGCCCTGGAAACACCATATATTTT.

The chain carries TRBV9 and TRBJ2-1; 11 bases align to TRBD2. V dropped 4 bases and J dropped 9; count of bases not matched to a gene: 18. The CDR3 spans 18 residues. CDR1 is SGDLS, CDR2 YYNGEE, per germline. The CDR3 DNA reads TGTGCCAGCAGCCTAGGGACTAGCGGTGCTCCACGGGGGAGTGAGCAGTTCTTC. Encoded protein: CASSLGTSGAPRGSEQFF.

The CDR3 is CATSRVPSGTYEQYF. CDR3 bases: TGTGCCACCAGCAGAGTCCCTAGCGGGACCTACGAGCAGTACTTC. The rearrangement uses TRBV15 and TRBJ2-7; the match to TRBD2 covers 9 bases. V lost 1 base and J lost 2; bases outside the gene matches: 3. The CDR3 spans 15 residues. The germline CDR1 and CDR2 sequences are LNHNV and YYDKDF (reference sequence). Based on the CDR3 plus reference TRBV15 and TRBJ2-7, the full variable domain is DAMVIQNPRYQVTQFGKPVTLSCSQTLNHNVMYWYQQKSSQAPKLLFHYYDKDFNNEADTPDNFQSRRPNTSFCFLDIRSPGLGDTAMYLCATSRVPSGTYEQYFGPGTRLTVT.

The chain recombines TRBV2 with TRBJ1-6; 8 nucleotides align to TRBD1. CDR3 length: 18 residues. After removal of 6 bases from V and 1 base from J, the junction contained 11 bases not matched to a gene. Germline assignment: CDR1 SNHLY and CDR2 FYNNEI. The CDR3 spells CASSTPKGQVSYNSPLHF. Written as DNA, the CDR3 is TGTGCCAGCAGCACGCCAAAGGGACAGGTGTCCTATAATTCACCCCTCCACTTT.

The V call is TRBV5-4, the J call TRBJ2-5; either TRBD1 or TRBD2 may supply D (5 bases each). Germline V gene lookup returns CDR1 SGHNT and CDR2 YYREEE (reference sequence). The CDR3 runs 13 residues. V was clipped by 0 bases and J by 3 bases, with 6 bases between them. Here the CDR3 reads CASSLVGEETQYF. The CDR3 nucleotides read TGTGCCAGCAGCTTGGTGGGGGAAGAGACCCAGTACTTC.

The J gene is TRBJ1-2, the V gene TRBV24-1; TRBD1 matches at 9 bases. Germline lookup yields CDR1 KGHDR and CDR2 SFDVKD. The CDR3 spans 14 residues. V was clipped by 7 bases and J by 4 bases; unmatched bases: 6. The CDR3 reads CATSRTGESYGYTF. CDR3 DNA sequence: TGTGCCACCAGCCGGACAGGGGAAAGCTATGGCTACACCTTC.

The gene calls are TRBV5-1 and TRBJ2-7; tentatively, D is TRBD1 (6 bases). The CDR3 is 13 amino acids. Germline lookup yields CDR1 SGHRS and CDR2 YFSETQ. Trimming removed 6 bases from V and 2 bases from J, with 12 bases in between. The CDR3 region has the DNA TGCGCCAGCAAGGACAGTCGAGCCTACGAGCAGTACTTC. Translation gives CASKDSRAYEQYF.